A single sample gave rise to the 18 T cell receptor beta chains below, sequenced in a study of beta chain features in type 1 diabetes. Since all of the isolated RNA was reverse transcribed, expressed TCRB transcripts were what got sequenced. Measured with immunoSEQ multiplex PCR; TCRdb has only the in-frame clones, and not every one. Here the sample spans over 500,000 clones, about a sixth being singletons. The sample consisted of naive CD4+ T cells from blood. These receptors originate from a man aged 18 to 30 in good health.

The genes are TRBV6-5 and TRBJ2-1; a possible D gene is TRBD2 (5 bases). Germline V gene data show CDR1 as MNHEY and CDR2 as SVGAGI. The ends were cut back, 3 bases at V and 5 bases at J, with 17 bases in the middle. The CDR3 covers 16 residues. DNA for the CDR3: TGTGCCAGCAGTTATAATAGCGCGCAGCGCCACAATGAGCAGTTCTTC. Its protein is CASSYNSAQRHNEQFF.

This clone was counted a few times. J is TRBJ2-2 and V is TRBV29-1; 9 nucleotides match TRBD2. Germline loops: CDR1 SQVTM, CDR2 ANQGSEA. The CDR3 has 13 amino acids. The trim removed 4 bases at V and 6 bases at J, leaving 3 bases unmatched. This CDR3 is CSVVRTSAGELFF. CDR3 coding DNA: TGCAGCGTTGTTCGGACTAGCGCCGGGGAGCTGTTTTTT.

This clone was counted once. V usage is TRBV19 and J usage is TRBJ2-1, with 7 bases aligning to TRBD2. This CDR3 comprises 16 residues. V gave up 1 base and J gave up 8 bases; unmatched junction bases: 11. Looked up from germline, CDR1 is LNHDA and CDR2 is SQIVND (reference sequence). CDR3 bases: TGTGCCAGTAGTATAGTGGCAGCGGGACTCGGGGATGAGCAGTTCTTC. Its translation is CASSIVAAGLGDEQFF.

The genes are TRBV29-1 and TRBJ2-7, with 7 bases fitting TRBD1. The CDR3 loop spans 12 amino acids. Germline-derived CDR1 and CDR2 are SQVTM and ANQGSEA. Written as DNA, the CDR3 is TGCAGTATCCGGGACAGATCCTACGAGCAGTACTTC. Encoded protein: CSIRDRSYEQYF.

This clone was detected a few times. The chain carries TRBV10-3 and TRBJ1-4; D uncertain. The V and J ends lost 4 bases and 4 bases respectively, with 10 bases between them. The CDR3 length is 14 residues. Germline loops: CDR1 ENHRY, CDR2 SYGVKD. CDR3 in DNA: TGTGCCATCAGTGGGAGCGTAGGTAATGAAAAACTGTTTTTT. The encoded protein is CAISGSVGNEKLFF.

The table lists this clone with a count of one. This chain connects TRBV15 to TRBJ1-1; the D is unclear. CDR1 is LNHNV and CDR2 is YYDKDF in the germline V gene (reference sequence). V was cut by 4 bases and J by 4 bases, with 13 bases left in between. This CDR3 region has 14 residues. The CDR3 nucleotides are TGTGCCACCAGCATCAACAAGGTAGGCACTGAAGCTTTCTTT. Protein product: CATSINKVGTEAFF. Based on the CDR3 plus reference TRBV15 and TRBJ1-1, the full variable domain is DAMVIQNPRYQVTQFGKPVTLSCSQTLNHNVMYWYQQKSSQAPKLLFHYYDKDFNNEADTPDNFQSRRPNTSFCFLDIRSPGLGDTAMYLCATSINKVGTEAFFGQGTRLTVV.

This clone was detected a few times. Compared with germline, one end of the junction differs, possibly owing to a read error. V is TRBV4-3 and J is TRBJ1-2; D is unclear. The CDR3 covers 12 residues. Germline assignment: CDR1 LGHNA and CDR2 YSLEER. CDR3 region: CASSQANSGYTF. The CDR3 DNA reads as TGCGCCAGCAGCCAAGCTAACTCTGGCTACACCTTC.

This clone was detected only a few times. The chain couples TRBV28 to TRBJ2-5, with 7 nucleotides matching TRBD1. V lost 1 base and J lost 6; bases outside the gene matches: 8. The V gene's germline CDR1 is MDHEN and CDR2 SYDVKM. This CDR3 region has 15 residues. CDR3 in DNA: TGTGCCAGCAGTTTATTTAGGGGGCGCGGACAGACCCAGTACTTC. This translates into CASSLFRGRGQTQYF.

Only a few counts were recorded for this clone. The rearrangement joins TRBV27 to TRBJ2-3, with TRBD2 identical over 12 bases. The trim removed 5 bases at V and 5 bases at J, leaving 20 bases unmatched. The CDR3 contains 20 residues. CDR1 and CDR2 from the germline V gene are MNHEY and SMNVEV (reference sequence). CDR3 residues: CASSPRLTSGSLAGGDTQYF. CDR3 sequence (DNA): TGTGCCAGCAGTCCCCGCTTGACTAGCGGGAGCCTTGCCGGGGGAGATACGCAGTATTTT.

V usage is TRBV4-2 and J usage is TRBJ1-5, with D unresolved. The CDR3 loop spans 12 amino acids. CDR1 and CDR2 from the germline V gene are LGHNA and YNFKEQ. With 4 bases removed from V and 7 bases from J, the gap between germline ends came to 8 bases. In DNA form, the CDR3 reads TGTGCCAGCAGCCGAGGCGACCAGCCCCAGCATTTT. Amino acid sequence: CASSRGDQPQHF.

This clone has more than one count but fewer than ten. This rearrangement joins TRBV29-1 to TRBJ2-3; tentative D call: TRBD2 (6 bases). Germline V lookup: CDR1 SQVTM, CDR2 ANQGSEA. V gave up 4 bases and J gave up 6 bases, with 11 bases separating them. The CDR3 covers 12 residues. CDR3 region: CSVVRGSDTQYF. The CDR3 DNA reads as TGCAGCGTTGTTCGGGGGTCGGATACGCAGTATTTT.

The chain uses TRBV29-1 and TRBJ2-7; 8 nucleotides line up with TRBD1. Germline V gene lookup returns CDR1 SQVTM and CDR2 ANQGSEA. The CDR3 contains 13 residues. The V segment lost 8 bases and the J segment 0 bases; nucleotides outside the gene matches: 6. The CDR3 sequence is CSTSGTGSYEQYF. DNA for the CDR3: TGCAGCACTTCCGGGACAGGCTCCTACGAGCAGTACTTC.

The sample holds a few counts of this clone. This chain uses TRBV10-3 with TRBJ2-1; possibly TRBD2 for D (6 bases). Germline loops: CDR1 ENHRY, CDR2 SYGVKD. The CDR3 contains 13 residues. V was cut by 6 bases and J by 8 bases, with 14 bases left in between. CDR3: CAIRGGTNYEQFF. The CDR3, as DNA: TGTGCCATCAGGGGGGGAACAAACTATGAGCAGTTCTTC.

This chain uses TRBV27 with TRBJ2-7; 7 bases are shared with TRBD1. The CDR3 is made up of 14 amino acids. The junction had 7 bases not matched to a gene; V was cut back by 5 bases and J by 3 bases. Germline CDR1 is MNHEY and CDR2 is SMNVEV (reference sequence). The chain's CDR3 is CASSPLRDSYEQYF. In nucleotides, the CDR3 is TGTGCCAGCAGTCCCCTCCGGGACAGCTACGAGCAGTACTTC.

The chain couples TRBV30 to TRBJ1-1; 7 bases line up with TRBD1. CDR3 length: 14 residues. Per the germline V gene, CDR1 is GTSNPN and CDR2 is SVGIG (reference sequence). After removal of 1 base from V and 1 base from J, the junction contained 3 bases not matched to a gene. The DNA of the CDR3 is TGTGCCTGGAGTGGCAGGGGGACGAACACTGAAGCTTTCTTT. This sequence encodes CAWSGRGTNTEAFF. Full variable domain (rest looked up from reference TRBV30 and TRBJ1-1): SQTIHQWPATLVQPVGSPLSLECTVEGTSNPNLYWYRQAAGRGLQLLFYSVGIGQISSEVPQNLSASRPQDRQFILSSKKLLLSDSGFYLCAWSGRGTNTEAFFGQGTRLTVV.

The chain carries TRBV4-2 and TRBJ2-5; D perhaps matches TRBD2 (7 bases). In germline, CDR1 is LGHNA, CDR2 YNFKEQ. V was cut by 6 bases and J by 5 bases, with 13 bases left in between. The CDR3 length is 13 residues. This chain's CDR3 is CASSRGAVETQYF. The CDR3 DNA follows: TGTGCCAGCAGTCGGGGGGCCGTTGAGACCCAGTACTTC.

This clone occurred a few times. The chain's CDR3 is CASSLRDRGNIQYF. The CDR3 DNA follows: TGTGCCAGCAGTCTCCGGGACAGGGGGAACATTCAGTACTTC. The chain carries TRBV5-6 and TRBJ2-4, with 11 bases matching TRBD1. The germline V gene has CDR1 SGHDT and CDR2 YYEEEE. The CDR3 is 14 residues long. The J segment lost 7 bases and the V segment lost 5 bases, leaving 5 bases of the junction unmatched.

The sample holds a few counts of this clone. The V and J genes are TRBV6-5 and TRBJ1-1; D remains ambiguous. Germline CDR1 reads MNHEY; CDR2 reads SVGAGI. V was clipped by 0 bases and J by 5 bases, with 7 bases between them. The CDR3 loop spans 13 amino acids. The CDR3 loop is CASSYSIHTEAFF. CDR3 nucleotides: TGTGCCAGCAGTTACTCGATACATACTGAAGCTTTCTTT.